This T cell receptor beta chain emerged from a study of Graves' ophthalmopathy and Graves' hyperthyroidism (dated by TCRdb to 2016 to 2019). Notes on the research overall: Peripheral blood samples were taken at the time of initial diagnosis, before any treatment was given. The independent validation cohort included around 19 hyperthyroidism patients plus 17 patients who later progressed from hyperthyroidism to ophthalmopathy. In total, 135 blood samples were TCR-sequenced: fewer than 50 ophthalmopathy, approximately 80 hyperthyroidism and approximately 17 hyperthyroidism-to-ophthalmopathy patients. Following sampling, methimazole starting at 30 mg daily was administered to hyperthyroidism patients, and high-dose intravenous methylprednisolone was administered to ophthalmopathy patients. To explore V-J signatures distinguishing ophthalmopathy from hyperthyroidism, a discovery set of 100 patients (fewer than 45 ophthalmopathy, over 55 stable hyperthyroidism) was enrolled. For training and testing, the 100 or so patients in the discovery cohort were randomly divided in a 7:3 ratio. In over five hyperthyroidism patients, the T-cell repertoires found in thyroid tissue were compared with those found in blood. The study used TCR beta repertoire signatures to distinguish Graves' ophthalmopathy from Graves' hyperthyroidism and to predict progression to ophthalmopathy.

The CDR3 sequence runs 14 residues, both termini included. Reading the germline V gene gives CDR1 SGHRS and CDR2 YFSETQ. For this clonotype: This clone's antigen is unknown. Here the CDR3 omits its conserved ending phenylalanine or tryptophan, so a read error is the likely source. The limits of the CDR3 on the DNA are not certain, so only TCRdb's listed CDR3 is given.

For repertoire sequencing, the TCR beta CDR3 regions were amplified from RNA transcripts. The first round of RT-PCR was done with HTBI primers and the Qiagen OneStep RT-PCR kit, and was followed by a second round of multiplex PCR, then size selection and purification. Libraries were sequenced paired-end with 100 bp reads on an Illumina HiSeq2000. Per the source publication's procedure: Reads were processed with SOAPnuke, discarding reads with adapters, uncalled bases, mean Phred below 15, or no exact constant-primer or identifier match. High-quality paired reads were merged with COPE v1.2.5. Unique nucleotide sequences were defined as clonotypes and aligned to IMGT TRB V, D and J references using MiTCR v1.1. The analysis was limited to V-J combinations with a frequency above 0.0001, which together covered 99.2% of the repertoires. For each V-J combination, a TCR clonal expansion and chaos score was defined as the ratio of F50 clonal expansion to chaos observed in the TCRdist matrix. Welch's t-statistics and random forest were used to reduce features to over ten V-J combinations, which were fed into a naive Bayes classifier. The similarity between thyroid and blood repertoires was quantified using the Morisita-Horn index. Using fastp trimming at Q25 and MiXCR clonotype assembly, TCRdb reanalyzed the public sequencing data and kept in-frame beta chains. For every CDR3 protein sequence, its rows merge into one entry that carries the most common genes and DNA. Here the V and J calls rest on TCRdb's processing, not on the authors' analysis. The sample yields 600,000 to 650,000 distinct CDR3 sequences; about 20% were counted once. About 6.6% of the sample comes from the top ten.

The paper as a whole reports these results and caveats: No statistical method was used to set the sample size in advance, and the investigators knew which group each participant was assigned to. In validation, the model predicted ophthalmopathy progression with about 70% sensitivity and roughly 78% specificity; some 13 predicted patients were CT-confirmed with GO in a median of around 6 months. In cross-validation, the 13-signature model distinguished ophthalmopathy from stable hyperthyroidism with about 90% sensitivity and around 81% specificity, and in the test set the corresponding values were roughly 80% and 76%. Most expanded thyroid clonotypes with a frequency above 0.001 also appeared in blood, which suggests that blood repertoires may reflect the immune response in the thyroid.

Hyperthyroidism was considered stable if no progression to ophthalmopathy occurred within 18 months of follow-up. Hyperthyroidism patients were newly diagnosed, were aged 18 to 65 years, and had a disease duration under 2 months. Patients were excluded if they had other autoimmune diseases, uncontrolled infections, pregnancy or lactation. Clinical symptoms, serum thyroxine, TRAb, thyroid ultrasound and orbital computed tomography formed the basis of the diagnosis. Using Ficoll-Paque density gradient centrifugation, PBMCs were isolated from 8.5 to 10 ml of fresh peripheral blood. Total RNA was extracted using Trizol reagent, and RNA quality was checked on an Agilent 2100 Bioanalyzer.

This TCR came from a woman younger than 35 with stable Graves' hyperthyroidism. Some clones in this sample may be carry-over from other donors' samples. Donor details come from another sample of the same person, matched by shared clones. Sequencing was done on a sample of peripheral blood. The chain is made from TRBV5-1 and TRBJ2-2. The encoded CDR3 is CASSPKLDDGELLV.